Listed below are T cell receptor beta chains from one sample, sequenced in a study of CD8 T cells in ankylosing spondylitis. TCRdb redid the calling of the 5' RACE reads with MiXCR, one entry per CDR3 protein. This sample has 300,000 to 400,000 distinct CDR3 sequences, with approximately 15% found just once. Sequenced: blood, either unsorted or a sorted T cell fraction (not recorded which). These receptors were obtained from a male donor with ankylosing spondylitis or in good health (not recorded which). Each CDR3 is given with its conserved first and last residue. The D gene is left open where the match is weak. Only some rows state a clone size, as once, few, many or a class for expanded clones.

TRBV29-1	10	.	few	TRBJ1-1	TGCAGCCCGTCGAACACTGAAGCTTTCTTT	CSPSNTEAFF
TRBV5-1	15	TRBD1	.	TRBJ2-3	TGCGCCAGCAGCCGGGACAGGGGTCTCGCAGATACGCAGTATTTT	CASSRDRGLADTQYF
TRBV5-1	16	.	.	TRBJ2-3	TGCGCCAGCAGCCCCAGGGGCGGGGAGGTCGGAGATACGCAGTATTTT	CASSPRGGEVGDTQYF
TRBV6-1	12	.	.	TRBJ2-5	TGTGCCAGCAGCGTAGTGGGAGAGACCCAGTACTTC	CASSVVGETQYF
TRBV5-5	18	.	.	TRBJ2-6	TGTGCCAGCAGCTTGAGCCCAGGGGCACAGGGTGGGGCCAACGTCCTGACTTTC	CASSLSPGAQGGANVLTF
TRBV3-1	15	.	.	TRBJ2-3	TGTGCCAGCAGCCAAAGGGAGCGATCCACAGATACGCAGTATTTT	CASSQRERSTDTQYF
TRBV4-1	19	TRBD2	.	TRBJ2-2	TGCGCCAGCAGCCAAGAGGGACTAGCGGGGGGCGCGAACACCGGGGAGCTGTTTTTT	CASSQEGLAGGANTGELFF
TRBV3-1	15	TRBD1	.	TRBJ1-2	TGTGCCAGCAGCCCCAGGGGGGGGCAGGGCTATGGCTACACCTTC	CASSPRGGQGYGYTF
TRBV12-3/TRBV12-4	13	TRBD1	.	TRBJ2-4	TGTGCCAGCACAGGGACAGGAGGGAACATTCAGTACTTC	CASTGTGGNIQYF
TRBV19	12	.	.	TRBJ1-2	TGTGCCAGTACGGGGAGTAACTATGGCTACACCTTC	CASTGSNYGYTF
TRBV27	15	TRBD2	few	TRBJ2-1	TGTGCCAGCAGCCGAAGGACTAGCGGGAGTAATGAGCAGTTCTTC	CASSRRTSGSNEQFF
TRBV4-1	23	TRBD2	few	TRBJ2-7	TGCGCCAGCAGCCAACAACAATGGGACAGGGGACTAGCGGGATCGGCCGCTTCCTACGAGCAGTACTTC	CASSQQQWDRGLAGSAASYEQYF